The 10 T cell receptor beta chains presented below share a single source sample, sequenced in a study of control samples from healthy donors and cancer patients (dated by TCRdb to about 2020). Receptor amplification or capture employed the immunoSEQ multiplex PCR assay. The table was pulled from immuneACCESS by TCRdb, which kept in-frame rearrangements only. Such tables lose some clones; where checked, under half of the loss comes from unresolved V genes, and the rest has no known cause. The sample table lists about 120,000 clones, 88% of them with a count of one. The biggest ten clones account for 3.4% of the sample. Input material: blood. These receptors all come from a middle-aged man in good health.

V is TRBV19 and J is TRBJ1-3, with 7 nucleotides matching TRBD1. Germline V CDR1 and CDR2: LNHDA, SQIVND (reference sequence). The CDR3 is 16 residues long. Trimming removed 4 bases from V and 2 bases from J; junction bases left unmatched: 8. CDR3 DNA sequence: TGTGCCAGTAGTACCCTCCGACAGGGACCTGGAAACACCATATATTTT. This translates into CASSTLRQGPGNTIYF.

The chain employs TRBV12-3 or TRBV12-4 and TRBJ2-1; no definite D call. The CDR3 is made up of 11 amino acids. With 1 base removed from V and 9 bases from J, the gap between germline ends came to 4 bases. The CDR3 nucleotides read TGTGCCAGCAGTTTAGAGGCTGAGCAGTTCTTC. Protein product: CASSLEAEQFF.

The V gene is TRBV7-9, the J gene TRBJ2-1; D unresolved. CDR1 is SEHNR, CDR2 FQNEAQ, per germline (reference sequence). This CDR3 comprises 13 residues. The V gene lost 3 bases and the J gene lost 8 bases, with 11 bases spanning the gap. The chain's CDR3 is CASSLLRVDEQFF. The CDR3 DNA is TGTGCCAGCAGCTTGTTAAGAGTGGATGAGCAGTTCTTC.

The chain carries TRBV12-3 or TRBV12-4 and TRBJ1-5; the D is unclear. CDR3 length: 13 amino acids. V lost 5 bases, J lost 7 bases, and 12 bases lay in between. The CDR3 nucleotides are TGTGCCAGCAGTCAGGACCTACACCAGCCCCAGCATTTT. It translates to CASSQDLHQPQHF.

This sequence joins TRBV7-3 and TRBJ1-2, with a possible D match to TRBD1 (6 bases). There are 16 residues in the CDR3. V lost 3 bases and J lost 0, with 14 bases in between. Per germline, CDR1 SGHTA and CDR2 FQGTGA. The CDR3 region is CASSLGQGRSNYGYTF. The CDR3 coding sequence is TGTGCCAGCAGCTTGGGGCAGGGGAGGTCTAACTATGGCTACACCTTC.

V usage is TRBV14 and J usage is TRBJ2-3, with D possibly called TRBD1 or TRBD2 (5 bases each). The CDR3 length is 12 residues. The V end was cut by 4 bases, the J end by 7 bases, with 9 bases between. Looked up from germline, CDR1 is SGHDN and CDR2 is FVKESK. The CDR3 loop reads CASSLGTNTQYF. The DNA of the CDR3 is TGTGCCAGCAGCCTGGGGACGAATACGCAGTATTTT.

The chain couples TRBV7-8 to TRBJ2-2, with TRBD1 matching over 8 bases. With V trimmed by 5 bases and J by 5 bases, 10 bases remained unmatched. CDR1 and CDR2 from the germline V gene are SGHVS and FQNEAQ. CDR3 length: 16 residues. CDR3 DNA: TGTGCCAGCAGCGCCCGCCGGGACAGGATTACCGGGGAGCTGTTTTTT. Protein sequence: CASSARRDRITGELFF.

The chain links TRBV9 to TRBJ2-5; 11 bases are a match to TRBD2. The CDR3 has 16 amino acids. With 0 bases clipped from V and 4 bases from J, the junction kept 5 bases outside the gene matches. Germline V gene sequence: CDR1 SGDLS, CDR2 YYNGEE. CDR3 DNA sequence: TGTGCCAGCAGCGTAGTCCCTAGCGGGGGGCCAGAGACCCAGTACTTC. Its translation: CASSVVPSGGPETQYF.

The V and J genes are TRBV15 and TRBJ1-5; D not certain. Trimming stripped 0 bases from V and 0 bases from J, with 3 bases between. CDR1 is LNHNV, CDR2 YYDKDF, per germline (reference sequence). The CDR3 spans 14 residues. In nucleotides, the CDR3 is TGTGCCACCAGCAGAGAGGGTAGCAATCAGCCCCAGCATTTT. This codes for CATSREGSNQPQHF. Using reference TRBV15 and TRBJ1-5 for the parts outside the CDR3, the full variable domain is DAMVIQNPRYQVTQFGKPVTLSCSQTLNHNVMYWYQQKSSQAPKLLFHYYDKDFNNEADTPDNFQSRRPNTSFCFLDIRSPGLGDTAMYLCATSREGSNQPQHFGDGTRLSIL.

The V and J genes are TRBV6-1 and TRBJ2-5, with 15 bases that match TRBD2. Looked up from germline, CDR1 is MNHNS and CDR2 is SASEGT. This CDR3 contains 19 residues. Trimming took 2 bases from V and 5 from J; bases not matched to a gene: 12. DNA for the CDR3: TGTGCCAGCAGTGAATCGCGGACTAGCGGGGGGGCCGGTCGTGAGACCCAGTACTTC. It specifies CASSESRTSGGAGRETQYF.